The rows below give T cell receptor beta chains drawn from one sample of a study of cytomegalovirus exposure and HLA in healthy donors. Profiled with immunoSEQ multiplex PCR; TCRdb holds only in-frame clones, not every one. The table counts about 77,000 clones; roughly 13% lies in the top ten. Sequences were obtained from PBMCs. Source of these receptors: a man between 50 and 59 years old in good health and CMV-seropositive. Each CDR3 is given with its conserved first and last residue. D genes are given only for firm matches. Only some rows state a clone size, as once, few, many or a class for expanded clones.

J,D,V,size,length,DNA,CDR3
TRBJ2-5,-,TRBV7-6,-,14,TGTGCCAGCAGCTTACTCCGTCCTCCTGAGGCCCAGTACTTC,CASSLLRPPEAQYF
TRBJ2-1,-,TRBV18,-,16,TGTGCCAGCTCACCACTGGCGGTGAGCTCCGACAATGAGCAGTTCTTC,CASSPLAVSSDNEQFF
TRBJ2-7,TRBD2,TRBV6-1,-,17,TGTGCCAGCAGTGAAGGGCTACTAGCGGGAGAAACCTACGAGCAGTACTTC,CASSEGLLAGETYEQYF
TRBJ1-2,TRBD1,TRBV5-1,-,16,TGCGCCAGCAGCTTGACGCCGGCAGGGGGGATAGGTGGCTACACCTTC,CASSLTPAGGIGGYTF
TRBJ2-2,TRBD1,TRBV11-2,-,16,TGTGCCAGCAGCCCAGGGGGACAGGGGTGGACCGGGGAGCTGTTTTTT,CASSPGGQGWTGELFF
TRBJ1-6,-,TRBV25-1,-,15,TGTGCCAGCAGTGAATCGGGGGGGCGGGTTTCACCCCTCCACTTT,CASSESGGRVSPLHF
TRBJ2-1,-,TRBV6-4,-,13,TGTGCCAGCAGTGTTGAAGAGGGAGATGAGCAGTTCTTC,CASSVEEGDEQFF
TRBJ2-5,TRBD2,TRBV5-1,-,16,TGCGCCAGCAGCTTGCGAGGTAGCGGGGTCCAAGAGACCCAGTACTTC,CASSLRGSGVQETQYF
TRBJ1-5,TRBD1,TRBV5-4,-,15,TGTGCCAGCAGCTTGCAGGGGGGTGGTGATCAGCCCCAGCATTTT,CASSLQGGGDQPQHF
TRBJ1-1,TRBD1,TRBV27,-,14,TGTGCCAGCAGTCCCCGGACAGGAAGAGATGAAGCTTTCTTT,CASSPRTGRDEAFF
TRBJ1-6,TRBD1,TRBV6-5,-,12,TGTGCCAGCAGTTACAGGGGGCGGATGCTCCACTTT,CASSYRGRMLHF
TRBJ2-4,TRBD1,TRBV5-1,-,16,TGCGCCAGCAGCCGTGACAGGGGGCATGTCAAAAACATTCAGTACTTC,CASSRDRGHVKNIQYF
TRBJ2-1,TRBD1,TRBV5-1,medium-sized,16,TGCGCCAGCAGCTTGGGATACAGGGGGTCCTACAATGAGCAGTTCTTC,CASSLGYRGSYNEQFF
TRBJ1-2,TRBD1,TRBV5-4,-,12,TGTGCCAGCCCGGGGACAGGGAACGGCTACACCTTC,CASPGTGNGYTF
TRBJ2-1,-,TRBV19,-,14,TGTGCCAGTAGGGACAGCGACTCCTACAATGAGCAGTTCTTC,CASRDSDSYNEQFF
TRBJ1-1,-,TRBV5-1,-,17,TGCGCCAGCAGCCCAAGTGGGGCCTCGGGGGGGAAGGCTGAAGCTTTCTTT,CASSPSGASGGKAEAFF
TRBJ2-2,-,TRBV11-1,-,13,TGTGCCAGCAGCTTTGGGGGCCCCGGGGAGCTGTTTTTT,CASSFGGPGELFF
TRBJ1-1,-,TRBV28,-,16,TGTGCCAGCAGTGGTCCCAATTGGGGTAGGGGCACTGAAGCTTTCTTT,CASSGPNWGRGTEAFF
TRBJ1-1,-,TRBV19,-,13,TGTGCCAGTAGCCAGGACAGAGGGACTGAAGCTTTCTTT,CASSQDRGTEAFF
TRBJ1-2,TRBD1,TRBV28,-,15,TGTGCCAGCAAACCCCTAGGGGGCAGCGGCTATGGCTACACCTTC,CASKPLGGSGYGYTF
TRBJ2-5,-,TRBV7-9,-,13,TGTGCCAGCAGCTTAAATCCGAGAGAGACCCAGTACTTC,CASSLNPRETQYF
TRBJ2-7,-,TRBV4-1,-,14,TGCGCCAGCAGCCAAGCGGAACAGGGCTACGAGCAGTACTTC,CASSQAEQGYEQYF
TRBJ2-5,-,TRBV7-2,-,13,TGTGCCAGCAGCTTGGGGCCGGAGGAGACCCAGTACTTC,CASSLGPEETQYF
TRBJ2-2,-,TRBV10-3,-,14,TGTGCCATCAGTGGAACAGAGAACACCGGGGAGCTGTTTTTT,CAISGTENTGELFF
TRBJ1-6,TRBD1,TRBV5-1,-,15,TGCGCCAGCAGCCTTCAGGAGGGGGCGAATTCACCCCTCCACTTT,CASSLQEGANSPLHF
TRBJ2-5,-,TRBV5-4,-,12,TGTGCCAGCAGCTTGGGGGCGAAAGCTAAGTACTTC,CASSLGAKAKYF
TRBJ1-1,-,TRBV5-1,-,16,TGCGCCAGCAGCGGGGCCGGACCCGATATGAACACTGAAGCTTTCTTT,CASSGAGPDMNTEAFF
TRBJ2-3,-,TRBV6-1,-,12,TGTGCCAGCATTCGTTTCACAGATACGCAGTATTTT,CASIRFTDTQYF
TRBJ1-2,TRBD1,TRBV4-1,-,14,TGCGCCAGCAGCCAGGACAGGGCCGCCAGGGGCTACACCTTC,CASSQDRAARGYTF
TRBJ1-2,-,TRBV27,-,17,TGTGCCAGCAGTTTATTCGGGGTGGCGGGGGTAAGATATGGCTACACCTTC,CASSLFGVAGVRYGYTF
TRBJ2-2,TRBD1,TRBV19,-,13,TGTGCCAGTAGGGCTGACAGGGCCGGGGAGCTGTTTTTT,CASRADRAGELFF
TRBJ2-2,TRBD1,TRBV11-2,-,14,TGTGCCAGCAGCTTTCAGGGGGTCGCCGGGGAGCTGTTTTTT,CASSFQGVAGELFF
TRBJ2-1,TRBD1,TRBV9,-,14,TGTGCCAGCAGCCCCCGGACAGGGGGCGATGAGCAGTTCTTC,CASSPRTGGDEQFF
TRBJ1-2,-,TRBV7-8,-,17,TGTGCCAGCAGCTTAGCAACTGGGGTGCAGGGGTTTTATGGCTACACCTTC,CASSLATGVQGFYGYTF
TRBJ1-1,-,TRBV7-9,-,14,TGTGCCAGCAGCTCGGGGGGGGCGGGCACTGAAGCTTTCTTT,CASSSGGAGTEAFF
TRBJ2-1,-,TRBV20-1,-,10,TGCAGTGCGCTAAGAGGAGAGCAGTTCTTC,CSALRGEQFF
TRBJ2-4,TRBD2,TRBV4-2,-,15,TGTGCCAGTGGGGGACTAGCGGGAACCAAAAACATTCAGTACTTC,CASGGLAGTKNIQYF
TRBJ2-5,-,TRBV10-1,-,13,TGCGCCAGCAGTGTAAACAGGGAAGAGACCCAGTACTTC,CASSVNREETQYF
TRBJ2-2,-,TRBV5-1,-,15,TGCGCCAGCAGCTTGCGGGGGTCGGACACCGGGGAGCTGTTTTTT,CASSLRGSDTGELFF
TRBJ1-2,-,TRBV5-5,-,15,TGTGCCAGCAGCCCACGGGGGGCTCCTGTCTATGGCTACACCTTC,CASSPRGAPVYGYTF
TRBJ1-2,-,TRBV30,-,12,TGTGCCTGGGGTGGGGAGGTCTATGGCTACACCTTC,CAWGGEVYGYTF
TRBJ2-3,TRBD1,TRBV7-9,-,15,TGTGCCAGCAGCTTAGTACAGGGGAGCACAGATACGCAGTATTTT,CASSLVQGSTDTQYF
TRBJ1-5,TRBD1,TRBV5-1,-,14,TGCGCCAGCAGCCTCGGGACAGGGAAACAGCCCCAGCATTTT,CASSLGTGKQPQHF
TRBJ1-1,-,TRBV14,-,15,TGTGCCAGCAGCCAAGACAAAAGAGGGAACGTTGAAGCTTTCTTT,CASSQDKRGNVEAFF
TRBJ2-7,TRBD2,TRBV6-5,-,15,TGTGCCAGCAGTTATACTAGCGGGCTTTTCTACGAGCAGTACTTC,CASSYTSGLFYEQYF
TRBJ2-5,TRBD1,TRBV9,-,14,TGTGCCAGCAGCGCACAGGGGGTTTGGGAGACCCAGTACTTC,CASSAQGVWETQYF
TRBJ2-2,-,TRBV6-5,-,14,TGTGCCAGCGGCCGCGGACAGACCACCGGGGAGCTGTTTTTT,CASGRGQTTGELFF
TRBJ2-5,-,TRBV14,-,13,TGTGCCAGCAGCCATACAGGCCAAGAGACCCAGTACTTC,CASSHTGQETQYF
TRBJ1-5,-,TRBV18,-,20,TGTGCCAGCTCACCACCGATTTTAGGACTGTTGTTTGGAAAAGATCAGCCCCAGCATTTT,CASSPPILGLLFGKDQPQHF
TRBJ1-5,-,TRBV7-2,-,14,TGTGCCAGCAGCCTCCAAAAGGGAGGTGATGCCCAGCATTTT,CASSLQKGGDAQHF
TRBJ1-1,-,TRBV18,-,14,TGTGCCAGCTCCTCAAACGCCCGGGGCACTGAAGCTTTCTTT,CASSSNARGTEAFF
TRBJ2-1,TRBD1,TRBV19,-,15,TGTGCCAGTAGTCCCCGGACAGGGCCCTACAATGAGCAGTTCTTC,CASSPRTGPYNEQFF
TRBJ2-2,-,TRBV5-4,-,15,TGTGCCAGCGGCAAAGGAGCCAGGGACACCGGGGAGCTGTTTTTT,CASGKGARDTGELFF
TRBJ2-1,TRBD2,TRBV9,-,14,TGTGCCAGCAGCGCTAGCGGGCCCCTCAATGAGCAGTTCTTC,CASSASGPLNEQFF
TRBJ2-5,-,TRBV6-1,-,13,TGTGCCAGCAGTGATAGGACAGAAGGGACCCAGTACTTC,CASSDRTEGTQYF
TRBJ1-1,-,TRBV19,-,13,TGTGCCAGTAGTACACTACAGGGTACTGAAGCTTTCTTT,CASSTLQGTEAFF
TRBJ1-1,-,TRBV11-1,-,13,TGTGCCAGCAGCGAGGACAGGAACACTGAAGCTTTCTTT,CASSEDRNTEAFF
TRBJ2-7,TRBD1,TRBV2,-,15,TGTGCCAGCAGAGGGGGGACAGGGAAGCCCTACGAGCAGTACTTC,CASRGGTGKPYEQYF
TRBJ2-1,TRBD1,TRBV7-9,-,14,TGTGCCAGCAGCTTCGGGACAGCCAACAATGAGCAGTTCTTC,CASSFGTANNEQFF
TRBJ1-2,TRBD1,TRBV19,-,15,TGTGCCAGTAGTCTACGGACAGGGGAAGGGTACGGCTACACCTTC,CASSLRTGEGYGYTF